The T cell receptor beta chain described here comes from a study of T-cell memory formation after mild COVID-19. Study in general: The TCR clusters were mostly specific to one donor.

J gave up 0 bases and V 5 bases, and 13 bases lay outside the gene matches. CDR1 is MNHEY, CDR2 SMNVEV, per germline (reference sequence). This CDR3 comprises 19 residues. Amplification by 5'RACE using constant-segment primers produced TCR alpha and TCR beta cDNA libraries that carried sample barcodes and UMIs. MiXCR, applied by TCRdb to the 5' RACE reads, yields one record per CDR3 protein. The sample holds some 340,000 distinct CDR3 sequences, roughly 13% seen once. This clonotype was counted between two and nine times. This chain joins TRBV27 and TRBJ2-3; TRBD2 aligns across 11 bases. Sequenced material: PBMCs or a T cell subset sorted from them (not recorded which). The sequence was obtained from a young man who had mild COVID-19 (a few samples of this study predate the infection). Cell type and time point are not known. CDR3 loop: CASSRKGLGTSGSTDTQYF. Here the CDR3 DNA reads TGTGCCAGCAGTAGAAAGGGCCTCGGGACTAGCGGCAGCACAGATACGCAGTATTTT.